This TCR beta chain was recorded in a study of human T cells and chemical hapten exposure. Stated time point: patch test 2, 6 weeks after DPC sensitization. As to treatment: therapeutic diphenylcyclopropenone sensitization with weekly scalp DPC. A remark on this clonotype: The antigen is unknown.

The CDR3 extends over 12 amino acids. V lost 6 bases and J lost 2, with 10 bases in between. Germline V gene lookup returns CDR1 DFQATT and CDR2 SNEGSKA (reference sequence). Whole-study results and caveats: PT1 expanded TCR counts correlated positively with patch test score.

In TCRdb, the RACE reads were re-called with MiXCR into one record per CDR3 protein. The data contain more than 60,000 distinct CDR3 sequences, about 9.3% of them singletons. This specimen consisted of whole blood, obtained in connection with sensitization to the hapten diphenylcyclopropenone (DPC). The receptor was derived from a woman aged 45-65 years with alopecia areata. Some clones in this sample may be carry-over from other donors' samples. The chain carries TRBV20-1 and TRBJ2-5; D is unresolved. The CDR3 DNA reads as TGCAGTGCGGTCGGACGGCAAGAGACCCAGTACTTC. It translates to CSAVGRQETQYF.